What follows is one T cell receptor beta chain and its context. What this receptor recognizes is not known. No quality values exist for individual bases; no much larger clone is one base distant. The CDR3 regions of human TCRbeta chains were analyzed by immunosequencing. The authors' analysis ran thus. Repertoire TCRs were checked for matches against a reference library of SARS-CoV-2-specific TCRs that had been generated using the MIRA antigen-specificity platform. Breadth meant the fraction of unique TCRs that were SARS-CoV-2-associated, whereas depth meant the fraction of total T cells that were SARS-CoV-2-associated. Each spike-specific TCR was assigned to its reactive spike region and to a CD4 or CD8 class using the MIRA data. Log10-transformed breadth and depth values were compared by one-way ANOVA with Sidak's multiple comparisons tests. The source is immuneACCESS, and TCRdb retained only in-frame sequences with V and J called. Part of the clones is not carried over; for the studies checked, unresolved V genes explain less than half of this, and the remainder is unexplained. The DNA was the basis for D and trimming; V, J and clone size are from that table. This sample comprises around 65,000 clones, less than 90% of them detected only once. The top ten clonotypes cover 20% to 25% of the sample.

This entry comes from a study of T cell responses to AZD1222 COVID-19 vaccine (dated by TCRdb to about 2021). Background on the whole study: A total of over 230 trial participants underwent TCR sequencing, of whom about 210 had received two doses of AZD1222 and some 25 had received two doses of the MenACWY control vaccine. Trial participants were enrolled by age into subgroups of 18-55, 56-69 and 70-plus years, and roughly 150, 30 and 60 TCR-sequenced participants, respectively, were included in these subgroups. Results the study describes overall, beyond this receptor: The whole spike protein was spanned by vaccine-associated CD4 TCRs, and dominant responses were seen in regions 160-218 and 743-854. Most participants were white British and females outnumbered males, and the authors suggested that clonal diversity may have been underestimated. The 56-69-year group was small, and its depth increase did not reach significance, likely because of low power. Only five or six AZD1222 recipients were SARS-CoV-2 seropositive at baseline, limiting conclusions about previously exposed vaccinees. After two AZD1222 doses, spike-specific TCR breadth and depth were significantly higher than at day 0 and than in MenACWY recipients. No day 14 peak-response samples were available, so repertoires were characterized only after the peak T cell response. Reportedly, almost half of the unique spike-specific TCRs recognized epitopes lying outside the regions that are mutated in the B.1.351 and B.1.1.7 variants.

The sample's time point label, in plain terms: about 28 days (+/-7) after the second vaccine dose. AZD1222 recipients with second doses at about 4 weeks or about 12 weeks were pooled, because spike-specific TCR depth and breadth did not differ between schedules. Samples from vaccinated people were obtained from the UK trials COV001 and COV002, which included a single-blind randomized controlled phase 2/3 trial of AZD1222 (ChAdOx1 nCoV-19) in healthy adults. Trial participant PBMC samples were collected at day 0 and day 28 after the second dose for TCRbeta chain sequencing. Here the sequenced sample was peripheral blood, taken 28 days after the second AZD1222 dose. The source is an adult who received the AZD1222 COVID-19 vaccine.

The nucleotide sequence reads as follows: TGTGCCAGCAGCGTGGATTCTAGGGGGGGCAGGTACGAGCAGTACTTC. This translates into CASSVDSRGGRYEQYF. The receptor chain draws on TRBV5-8 and TRBJ2-7; matching of 7 bases hints at TRBD2 as the D gene. The CDR3 measures 16 amino acids from cysteine to phenylalanine. Only the CDR3 portion is preserved as DNA: 48 bases, with reading frame beginning at the first base. Trimming costs V 4 bases and J 4 bases, and their ends lie 21 bases apart. Reading the germline V gene gives CDR1 SGHTS and CDR2 YDEGEE.